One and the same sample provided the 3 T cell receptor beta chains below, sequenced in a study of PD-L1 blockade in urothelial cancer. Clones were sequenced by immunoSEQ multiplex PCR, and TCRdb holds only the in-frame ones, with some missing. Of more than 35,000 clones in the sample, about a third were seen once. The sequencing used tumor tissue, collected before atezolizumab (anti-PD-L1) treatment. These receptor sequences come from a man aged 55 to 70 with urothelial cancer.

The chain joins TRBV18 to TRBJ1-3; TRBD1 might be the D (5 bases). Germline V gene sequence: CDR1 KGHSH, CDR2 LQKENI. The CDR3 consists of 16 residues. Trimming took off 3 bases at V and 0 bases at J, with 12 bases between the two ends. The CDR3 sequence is CASSPGSGTSGNTIYF. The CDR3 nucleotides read TGTGCCAGCTCACCCGGGTCGGGGACCTCTGGAAACACCATATATTTT.

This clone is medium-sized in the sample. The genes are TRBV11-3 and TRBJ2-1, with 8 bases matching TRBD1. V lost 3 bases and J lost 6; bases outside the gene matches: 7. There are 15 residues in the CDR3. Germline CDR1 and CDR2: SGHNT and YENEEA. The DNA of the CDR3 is TGTGCCAGCAGCTTGGAGGACAGGGCGGGCAATGAGCAGTTCTTC. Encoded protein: CASSLEDRAGNEQFF.

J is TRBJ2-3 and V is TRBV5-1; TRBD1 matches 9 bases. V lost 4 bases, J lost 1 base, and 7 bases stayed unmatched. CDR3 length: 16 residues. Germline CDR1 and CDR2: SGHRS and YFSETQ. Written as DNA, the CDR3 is TGCGCCAGCAGCCCTGGACAGGGGAGGGGCACAGATACGCAGTATTTT. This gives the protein CASSPGQGRGTDTQYF.